This is a list of T cell receptor beta chains from one sample in a study of blood T cell repertoires in COVID-19. Here immunoSEQ multiplex PCR was the method, and the copy in TCRdb shows in-frame clones only, minus some. The sample holds about 330,000 clones, 70% to 90% seen once. The sample consisted of peripheral blood. The receptors shown here come from a human donor in a cohort sampled during active COVID-19. The CDR3 runs from the conserved cysteine through the conserved F or W. Each record gives: V gene, clone size, J gene, D gene, CDR3 protein, CDR3 DNA. D genes are given only for firm matches. The listing skips clone size in some rows; elsewhere it reads once, few, many or a size class.

V gene: TRBV6-5
clone size: once
J gene: TRBJ1-2
D gene: -
CDR3 protein: CASSYSGGSNYGYTF
CDR3 DNA: TGTGCCAGCAGTTACTCCGGGGGATCTAACTATGGCTATACCTTC

V gene: TRBV10-3
clone size: -
J gene: TRBJ1-6
D gene: -
CDR3 protein: CAISEPATYSYNSPLHF
CDR3 DNA: TGTGCCATCAGTGAGCCGGCGACATACTCCTATAATTCACCCCTCCACTTT

V gene: TRBV5-6
clone size: -
J gene: TRBJ1-1
D gene: -
CDR3 protein: CASSPSELIYTEAFF
CDR3 DNA: TGTGCCAGCAGCCCAAGCGAGCTTATCTACACTGAAGCTTTCTTT

V gene: TRBV2
clone size: -
J gene: TRBJ1-1
D gene: -
CDR3 protein: CAMDSIDTEAFF
CDR3 DNA: TGTGCCATGGACAGTATCGACACTGAAGCTTTCTTT

V gene: TRBV24-1
clone size: -
J gene: TRBJ2-2
D gene: -
CDR3 protein: CATSELLDSAGTGELFF
CDR3 DNA: TGTGCCACCAGTGAGCTCCTAGACAGTGCCGGGACCGGGGAGCTGTTTTTT

V gene: TRBV27
clone size: -
J gene: TRBJ2-3
D gene: TRBD1
CDR3 protein: CATNYRGSTDTQYF
CDR3 DNA: TGTGCCACCAACTACAGGGGCAGCACAGATACGCAGTATTTT

V gene: TRBV6-5
clone size: once
J gene: TRBJ1-2
D gene: -
CDR3 protein: CASDTGFSYGYTF
CDR3 DNA: TGTGCCAGCGACACAGGGTTTTCCTATGGCTACACCTTC

V gene: TRBV7-9
clone size: -
J gene: TRBJ1-3
D gene: -
CDR3 protein: CASSLSGRNTIYF
CDR3 DNA: TGTGCCAGCAGCTTGTCAGGGAGAAACACCATATATTTT

V gene: TRBV6-5
clone size: once
J gene: TRBJ1-1
D gene: -
CDR3 protein: CASSYLSQGASTEAFF
CDR3 DNA: TGTGCCAGCAGTTACCTTTCCCAGGGTGCGAGCACTGAAGCTTTCTTT

V gene: TRBV30
clone size: -
J gene: TRBJ1-2
D gene: TRBD1
CDR3 protein: CAWSVRYRGSDNYGYTF
CDR3 DNA: TGTGCCTGGAGTGTAAGGTACAGGGGGTCAGACAACTATGGCTACACCTTC

V gene: TRBV6-5
clone size: -
J gene: TRBJ1-2
D gene: TRBD1
CDR3 protein: CASSYPTGGGYGYTF
CDR3 DNA: TGTGCCAGCAGTTACCCTACAGGGGGCGGCTATGGCTACACCTTC

V gene: TRBV5-1
clone size: -
J gene: TRBJ1-2
D gene: -
CDR3 protein: CASSLVGQDYGYTF
CDR3 DNA: TGCGCCAGCAGCTTGGTGGGTCAGGACTATGGCTACACCTTC

V gene: TRBV6-1
clone size: -
J gene: TRBJ1-1
D gene: -
CDR3 protein: CASSEYTEAFF
CDR3 DNA: TGTGCCAGCAGTGAATATACTGAAGCTTTCTTT

V gene: TRBV18
clone size: -
J gene: TRBJ1-4
D gene: TRBD1
CDR3 protein: CASSPREGTGTKKLFF
CDR3 DNA: TGTGCCAGCTCACCACGTGAGGGGACAGGGACGAAAAAACTGTTTTTT

V gene: TRBV5-1
clone size: -
J gene: TRBJ2-1
D gene: -
CDR3 protein: CASSLGAVNEQFF
CDR3 DNA: TGCGCCAGCAGCTTGGGGGCAGTCAATGAGCAGTTCTTC

V gene: TRBV6-5
clone size: -
J gene: TRBJ2-1
D gene: -
CDR3 protein: CASSYARAMYNEQFF
CDR3 DNA: TGTGCCAGCAGTTACGCCAGGGCAATGTACAATGAGCAGTTCTTC

V gene: TRBV2
clone size: -
J gene: TRBJ2-3
D gene: -
CDR3 protein: CASSHTPIPRGADTQYF
CDR3 DNA: TGTGCCAGCAGTCACACGCCCATACCAAGGGGCGCAGATACGCAGTATTTT

V gene: TRBV19
clone size: -
J gene: TRBJ2-1
D gene: -
CDR3 protein: CASSITSEQFF
CDR3 DNA: TGTGCCAGTAGTATAACGAGTGAGCAGTTCTTC

V gene: TRBV24-1
clone size: -
J gene: TRBJ2-3
D gene: -
CDR3 protein: CATSGQPWDTQYF
CDR3 DNA: TGTGCCACAAGCGGACAGCCTTGGGATACGCAGTATTTT

V gene: TRBV10-1
clone size: -
J gene: TRBJ1-5
D gene: -
CDR3 protein: CSVAGFSNQPQHF
CDR3 DNA: TGCTCTGTTGCGGGGTTTAGCAATCAGCCCCAGCATTTT

V gene: TRBV7-2
clone size: -
J gene: TRBJ2-7
D gene: -
CDR3 protein: CASSLAGGLEQYF
CDR3 DNA: TGTGCCAGCAGCTTAGCGGGGGGGCTCGAGCAGTACTTC

V gene: TRBV2
clone size: -
J gene: TRBJ1-2
D gene: -
CDR3 protein: CASSVAGAQQGGYTF
CDR3 DNA: TGTGCCAGCAGTGTCGCGGGCGCACAACAAGGTGGCTACACCTTC

V gene: TRBV27
clone size: -
J gene: TRBJ1-1
D gene: -
CDR3 protein: CASSSRVGTEAFF
CDR3 DNA: TGTGCCAGCAGTTCCAGGGTGGGCACTGAAGCTTTCTTT

V gene: TRBV6-5
clone size: -
J gene: TRBJ1-1
D gene: TRBD1
CDR3 protein: CASSYSTGSVAEAFF
CDR3 DNA: TGTGCCAGCAGTTACTCGACAGGGTCGGTCGCTGAAGCTTTCTTT

V gene: TRBV6-4
clone size: -
J gene: TRBJ2-1
D gene: TRBD2
CDR3 protein: CASRALAGGVEQFF
CDR3 DNA: TGTGCCAGCCGAGCACTAGCGGGGGGGGTTGAGCAGTTCTTC

V gene: TRBV12-3/TRBV12-4
clone size: -
J gene: TRBJ1-5
D gene: TRBD1
CDR3 protein: CASSGDRAQPQHF
CDR3 DNA: TGTGCCAGCAGTGGGGACAGGGCCCAGCCCCAGCATTTT

V gene: TRBV30
clone size: -
J gene: TRBJ1-1
D gene: -
CDR3 protein: CAWSSRGNGAFF
CDR3 DNA: TGTGCCTGGAGTTCCAGGGGAAATGGAGCTTTCTTT

V gene: TRBV7-9
clone size: few
J gene: TRBJ2-1
D gene: TRBD1
CDR3 protein: CASSLLAGGPEQFF
CDR3 DNA: TGTGCCAGCAGCTTACTAGCAGGGGGTCCTGAGCAGTTCTTC

V gene: TRBV30
clone size: few
J gene: TRBJ1-1
D gene: TRBD1
CDR3 protein: CAWSANRGTEAFF
CDR3 DNA: TGTGCCTGGAGTGCGAACAGGGGCACTGAAGCTTTCTTT

V gene: TRBV6-2/TRBV6-3
clone size: -
J gene: TRBJ1-5
D gene: TRBD1
CDR3 protein: CASSYGGQGYQPQHF
CDR3 DNA: TGTGCCAGCAGTTACGGGGGACAGGGTTATCAGCCCCAGCATTTT

V gene: TRBV28
clone size: few
J gene: TRBJ2-1
D gene: TRBD1
CDR3 protein: CASRRQGNEQFF
CDR3 DNA: TGTGCCAGCCGCCGACAGGGCAATGAGCAGTTCTTC

V gene: TRBV6-5
clone size: -
J gene: TRBJ1-1
D gene: TRBD1
CDR3 protein: CASSFNRGNTEAFF
CDR3 DNA: TGTGCCAGCAGTTTTAACAGGGGGAACACTGAAGCTTTCTTT

V gene: TRBV18
clone size: -
J gene: TRBJ1-4
D gene: -
CDR3 protein: CASSPNLKSEKLFF
CDR3 DNA: TGTGCCAGCTCACCGAATTTAAAGAGTGAAAAACTGTTTTTT

V gene: TRBV6-5
clone size: -
J gene: TRBJ2-5
D gene: TRBD1
CDR3 protein: CASSYSNNRGQTQYF
CDR3 DNA: TGTGCCAGCAGTTACTCAAATAACAGGGGGCAGACCCAGTACTTC

V gene: TRBV7-3
clone size: -
J gene: TRBJ2-1
D gene: -
CDR3 protein: CASSLGGAKGEQFF
CDR3 DNA: TGTGCCAGCAGCTTAGGGGGGGCCAAAGGTGAGCAGTTCTTC

V gene: TRBV6-5
clone size: once
J gene: TRBJ1-2
D gene: -
CDR3 protein: CASLRPWQGIGYTF
CDR3 DNA: TGTGCCAGCCTGAGGCCGTGGCAGGGAATTGGCTACACCTTC

V gene: TRBV18
clone size: once
J gene: TRBJ1-5
D gene: -
CDR3 protein: CASSSGRGRNQPQHF
CDR3 DNA: TGTGCCAGCTCGTCGGGGAGGGGCAGGAATCAGCCCCAGCATTTT